The clone carrying this T cell receptor beta chain is a singleton in its sample. The target antigen is unknown. Data came from immunoSEQ multiplex PCR; TCRdb stores just in-frame clones and leaves some out. The sample lists under 20,000 clones, 77% occurring once. The data belong to a study of CD4 T cells in relation to SARS-CoV-2 and coronaviruses. Study-level information: The negative reference was HIV-1 Nef peptide pool or peptide-free culture.

Study observations and caveats: Crossreactivity was assessed only for spike protein, not other viral proteins. Samples before the pandemic and after infection were not matched within any donor.

The V and J ends lost 5 bases and 7 bases, in that order; junction bases with no gene match: 6. Germline CDR1 is MNHEY and CDR2 is SVGAGI. This CDR3 contains 13 residues. Before the COVID-19 pandemic, during about 2011-2019, CD4+ T cells were taken from unexposed donors. CD4+ T cells were isolated from the cells after 10 days of culture. The clonotype originates from a human donor in good health. This chain connects TRBV6-5 to TRBJ1-1, with 8 bases matching TRBD1. The specimen sequenced was CD4+ T cells from PBMCs, cultured in vitro. The CDR3 coding sequence is TGTGCCAGCAGTCGACAGGGGCCAGGTGAAGCTTTCTTT. Protein product: CASSRQGPGEAFF.